This note documents a single TCR beta chain sequence. Its antigen is still unknown. Trimming removed 7 bases from V and 6 bases from J, with 12 bases in between. This CDR3 is built from 12 residues. Germline-derived CDR1 and CDR2 are WSHSY and SAAADI. TCRdb used MiXCR to reprocess the 5' RACE reads, holding one entry per CDR3 protein. The sample gives just under 600,000 distinct CDR3 sequences, 13% of which show up once; 11% to 15% is in the top ten. These data belong to a study of T cells after yellow fever vaccination. General study results and limits: The secondary response was weaker but peaked faster, day 5 versus 15.

This specimen consisted of PBMCs, obtained on the day of the yellow fever booster vaccination. The chain links TRBV10-2 to TRBJ1-2; D not resolved. The source of this sequence is a man younger than 45 who received the YFV17D yellow fever vaccine. CDR3 in DNA: TGCGCCAGCATGAGGGCGCGAGATGGCTACACCTTC. Translation gives CASMRARDGYTF.